A selection of T cell receptor beta chains follows, all from one sample in a study of T cell repertoires in cytomegalovirus infection. No antigen has been identified for these receptors. TCRdb ran MiXCR on the reads and lists one entry per CDR3 protein. Among roughly 570,000 distinct CDR3 sequences listed, about 40% were seen once. The source was cultured PBMCs, collected from culture after CMV antigen stimulation. These receptors were obtained from a human donor in good health (CMV status not recorded). Some clones in this sample may be carry-over from other donors' samples. CDR3s include the opening cysteine and the closing phenylalanine or tryptophan. The D gene is left open where the match is weak. Not every row has a clone size; where given, it reads once, few, many or a size class.

v_call: TRBV12-3/TRBV12-4
clone_size: .
d_call: .
j_call: TRBJ1-5
cdr3_nt: TGTGCCAGCAGTCTTGAGGGGGGCCGCCCCAATCAGCCCCAGCATTTT
cdr3_aa: CASSLEGGRPNQPQHF

v_call: TRBV28
clone_size: .
d_call: .
j_call: TRBJ2-5
cdr3_nt: TGTGCCAGCAGCCCCGGACCGCTTGCCAAAAAAGAGACCCAGTACTTC
cdr3_aa: CASSPGPLAKKETQYF

v_call: TRBV2
clone_size: .
d_call: .
j_call: TRBJ2-7
cdr3_nt: TGTGCCAGGGGGATGGGGCTCAACTACGAGCAGTACTTC
cdr3_aa: CARGMGLNYEQYF

v_call: TRBV7-2
clone_size: few
d_call: TRBD2
j_call: TRBJ2-2
cdr3_nt: TGTGCCAGCAGCCTAGGTGCGGCCCAAGCGGGGCGCGGGGAGCTGTTTTTT
cdr3_aa: CASSLGAAQAGRGELFF

v_call: TRBV7-4
clone_size: .
d_call: TRBD1
j_call: TRBJ1-5
cdr3_nt: TGTGCCAGCAGCCCGGACAGGGGTAGGCCGTTTTTCCAGCCCCAGCATTTT
cdr3_aa: CASSPDRGRPFFQPQHF

v_call: TRBV5-5
clone_size: .
d_call: .
j_call: TRBJ2-5
cdr3_nt: TGTGCCAGCAGCTTGGCTCTGACCCAGTACTTC
cdr3_aa: CASSLALTQYF

v_call: TRBV14
clone_size: few
d_call: .
j_call: TRBJ1-1
cdr3_nt: TGTGCCAGCAGCCATACAGGATGGGGTTTTTTGAGCACTGAAGCTTTCTTT
cdr3_aa: CASSHTGWGFLSTEAFF

v_call: TRBV27
clone_size: .
d_call: TRBD2
j_call: TRBJ2-7
cdr3_nt: TGTGCCAGCAGAGTAACTAGCGGGAGCTCCTACGAGCAGTACTTC
cdr3_aa: CASRVTSGSSYEQYF

v_call: TRBV7-2
clone_size: .
d_call: .
j_call: TRBJ2-1
cdr3_nt: TGTGCCAGCAGCTTAGTGCTAGGGTTCTCCTACAATGAGCAGTTCTTC
cdr3_aa: CASSLVLGFSYNEQFF

v_call: TRBV20-1
clone_size: .
d_call: TRBD1
j_call: TRBJ2-1
cdr3_nt: TGCAGTGCACCTGCAGGGGGCTGGTACAATGAGCAGTTCTTC
cdr3_aa: CSAPAGGWYNEQFF

v_call: TRBV6-2/TRBV6-3
clone_size: few
d_call: .
j_call: TRBJ2-1
cdr3_nt: TGTGCCAGCAGTTACGGGGGGACAAGCTCCTACAATGAGCAGTTCTTC
cdr3_aa: CASSYGGTSSYNEQFF

v_call: TRBV28
clone_size: .
d_call: TRBD1
j_call: TRBJ1-2
cdr3_nt: TGTGCCAGCAGTTCGCCCGCGTACAGGGGCGGACGCGGCTATGGCTACACCTTC
cdr3_aa: CASSSPAYRGGRGYGYTF

v_call: TRBV27
clone_size: .
d_call: .
j_call: TRBJ2-1
cdr3_nt: TGTGCCAGGGGGGGACCGGGACTTCCCTGCAATGAGCAGTTCTTC
cdr3_aa: CARGGPGLPCNEQFF

v_call: TRBV7-8
clone_size: many
d_call: .
j_call: TRBJ1-1
cdr3_nt: TGTGCCAGCAGCTTCTCGACACCCGGTGTGGCTGAAGCTTTCTTT
cdr3_aa: CASSFSTPGVAEAFF

v_call: TRBV12-3/TRBV12-4
clone_size: few
d_call: TRBD2
j_call: TRBJ2-3
cdr3_nt: TGTGCCAGCAGTTCGCCCCCTGGACTAGCGGGAGGGCCTGGCACAGATACGCAGTATTTT
cdr3_aa: CASSSPPGLAGGPGTDTQYF

v_call: TRBV6-5
clone_size: .
d_call: TRBD1
j_call: TRBJ1-2
cdr3_nt: TGTGCCAGCAGATCGCCGGGCCAGGGGGACTATGGCTACACCTTC
cdr3_aa: CASRSPGQGDYGYTF